This T cell receptor (beta chain) originates from a study of T cell changes during pregnancy in multiple sclerosis. Unmatched junction bases numbered 6, after V lost 5 bases and J lost 2 bases. Germline V gene data show CDR1 as KGHSH and CDR2 as LQKENI. This CDR3 has 16 amino acids. Produced via immunoSEQ multiplex PCR; TCRdb's table is partial and in-frame only. The table lists about 75,000 clones, 75% to 95% of them singletons. This sample comprised CD4+ T cells from peripheral blood mononuclear cells, obtained before pregnancy. This chain joins TRBV18 and TRBJ2-3, with 11 nucleotides matching TRBD2. This receptor was taken from a female donor with multiple sclerosis, enrolled in a pregnancy study. CDR3 loop: CASSSLTSGDTDTQYF. CDR3 DNA sequence: TGTGCCAGCTCATCCTTGACTAGCGGGGACACAGATACGCAGTATTTT.